This T cell receptor (beta chain) came from a study of shared clonotypes between healthy human individuals. Study outcomes and limitations: Roughly 5% of naive CD4 clonotypes were shared across a few donors.

Produced via immunoSEQ multiplex PCR; TCRdb's table is partial and in-frame only. The sample holds roughly 1,000,000 clones, more than 75% seen once. V shed 0 bases and J 6 bases; nucleotides not matched to a gene: 11. There are 16 residues in the CDR3. Per the germline V gene, CDR1 is LNHDA and CDR2 is SQIVND (reference sequence). This clone appeared once. Its antigen remains unknown. This TCR derives from a man between 18 and 35 years old in good health. Some clones in this sample may be carry-over from other donors' samples. Sample: memory CD4+ T cells from PBMCs. As for subset: CD45RA-negative fraction. J is TRBJ2-7 and V is TRBV19, with 7 bases identical to TRBD2. For the CDR3, the DNA is TGTGCCAGTAGTATAGATCTTGGAGGGAGGGCTTCCGAGCAGTACTTC. This gives the protein CASSIDLGGRASEQYF.